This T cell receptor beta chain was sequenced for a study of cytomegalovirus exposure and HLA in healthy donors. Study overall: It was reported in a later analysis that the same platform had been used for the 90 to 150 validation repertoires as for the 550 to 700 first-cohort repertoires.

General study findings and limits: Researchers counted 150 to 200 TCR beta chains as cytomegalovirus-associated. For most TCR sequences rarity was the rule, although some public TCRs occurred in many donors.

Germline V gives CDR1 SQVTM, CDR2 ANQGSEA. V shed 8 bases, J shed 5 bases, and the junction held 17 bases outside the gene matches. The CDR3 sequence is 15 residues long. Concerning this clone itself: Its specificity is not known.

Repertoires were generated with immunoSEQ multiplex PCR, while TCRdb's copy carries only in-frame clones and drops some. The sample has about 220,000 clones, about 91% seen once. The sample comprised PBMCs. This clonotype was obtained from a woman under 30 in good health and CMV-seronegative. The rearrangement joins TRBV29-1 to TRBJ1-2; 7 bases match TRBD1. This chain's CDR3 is CSTLETGNTLYGYTF. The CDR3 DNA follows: TGCAGCACCCTAGAGACAGGGAATACCTTATATGGCTACACCTTC.